This T cell receptor (beta chain) was sequenced for a study of shared clonotypes between healthy human individuals. Libraries were prepared by immunoSEQ multiplex PCR; TCRdb keeps only in-frame clonotypes and omits some of them. The data contain 2 million to 2.5 million clones, 85% to 95% of them singletons. Details on this clone: Its antigen is as yet unknown.

General study points: The study drew on few donors, limiting represented genetic and exposure-history diversity.

Germline assignment: CDR1 ENHRY and CDR2 SYGVKD. The CDR3 has 16 residues. V shed 4 bases, J shed 4 bases, and the junction held 7 bases outside the gene matches. The V gene is TRBV10-3, the J gene TRBJ2-2; 9 bases agree with TRBD1. The sequencing sample was made of naive CD4+ T cells from PBMCs. Subset: CD45RA+ positively selected. This clonotype originated in a man aged 18 to 29 in good health. Some clones in this sample may be carry-over from other donors' samples. Here the CDR3 reads CAISAGTGRSTGELFF. The CDR3 DNA sequence: TGTGCCATCAGTGCAGGGACAGGGCGGAGCACCGGGGAGCTGTTTTTT.